This T cell receptor (beta chain) originates from a study of cytomegalovirus exposure and HLA in healthy donors. As for the study in general: HLA-typed donors were the source of about 85 million unique TCRs, which an early data release held.

As regards this clone: Its specificity is unknown.

V lost 2 bases and J lost 0, with 8 bases in between. Germline CDR1 GTSNPN, CDR2 SVGIG (reference sequence). The CDR3 is 14 residues long. The PCR ran on 60 Vbeta and 13 Jbeta primers. Method: immunoSEQ multiplex PCR; TCRdb's copy keeps in-frame clones and lacks some. The table lists roughly 150,000 clones, approximately 80% of them singletons, with about 2.4% in the top ten. The study, taken as a whole, reports: Later on, analysis showed that most CMV-associated TCR beta chains appeared to be HLA-restricted. Associated with cytomegalovirus, according to the listing, were approximately 160 TCR beta chains. The study dropped some indistinguishable V segments, TRBV6-2 and TRBV6-3 among them.

This rearrangement joins TRBV30 to TRBJ2-1; D gene uncertain. The source material was PBMCs. This TCR was sampled from a male donor in good health and CMV-seronegative. CDR3 sequence: CAWSPRISYNEQFF. For the CDR3, the DNA is TGTGCCTGGAGTCCTAGGATCTCCTACAATGAGCAGTTCTTC.